The 3 T cell receptor beta chains listed next were all sequenced from one sample in a study of cytomegalovirus exposure and HLA in healthy donors. 13 Jbeta primers and 60 Vbeta primers were used for the PCR. TCRdb's table, derived via immunoSEQ multiplex PCR, lists solely in-frame clones and lacks some. Here the sample spans about 170,000 clones, roughly 80% being singletons. Sequencing was carried out using PBMCs. The receptors shown here come from a female donor in good health and CMV-seronegative.

This chain joins TRBV18 and TRBJ2-3, with a tentative D call TRBD1 (6 bases). The ends were cut back, 4 bases at V and 3 bases at J, with 8 bases in the middle. CDR3 length: 13 residues. CDR1 is KGHSH and CDR2 is LQKENI in the germline V gene. CDR3 nucleotide sequence: TGTGCCAGCTCACAGGGGGTGACAGATACGCAGTATTTT. Translating gives CASSQGVTDTQYF.

The rearrangement joins TRBV5-6 to TRBJ2-6, with D maybe TRBD2 (6 bases). V dropped 4 bases and J dropped 2 bases, with 10 bases sitting between them. Germline V gene data show CDR1 as SGHDT and CDR2 as YYEEEE. The CDR3 has 15 amino acids. CDR3 sequence (DNA): TGTGCCAGCAGCCCCGGACTACCTGGGGCCAACGTCCTGACTTTC. This sequence encodes CASSPGLPGANVLTF.

This chain's CDR3 is CATQQGMAYGYTF. CDR3 nucleotide sequence: TGTGCCACACAACAGGGGATGGCCTATGGCTACACCTTC. The genes are TRBV30 and TRBJ1-2, with TRBD1 identical over 7 bases. The CDR3 totals 13 residues. Germline V CDR1 and CDR2: GTSNPN, SVGIG (reference sequence). Trimming at V came to 8 bases and at J to 4 bases, leaving 10 bases not matched to a gene.